A selection of T cell receptor beta chains follows, all from one sample in a study of T cell responses to AZD1222 COVID-19 vaccine. Generated by immunoSEQ multiplex PCR, the TCRdb table keeps only in-frame clones and is missing some. The table shows tens of thousands of clones, with around 84% occurring only once. The input for sequencing was peripheral blood, taken on day 0 of AZD1222 vaccination. These receptors came from an adult in good health. CDR3s leave out the opening cysteine and the closing phenylalanine or tryptophan.

J | V | CDR3
TRBJ1-3 | TRBV29-1 | SVEGTGGGGNTIY
TRBJ2-5 | TRBV2 | ASSETEETQY
TRBJ1-1 | TRBV5-1 | ASSPTPFGGDTEAF
TRBJ2-7 | TRBV28 | ASTKGSFGIQNLYEQY
TRBJ2-2 | TRBV24-1 | ATSHDVTGELF
TRBJ1-4 | TRBV7-9 | ASSDQDRIKLF
TRBJ1-5 | TRBV11-2 | ASSLDGGNQPQH
TRBJ1-4 | TRBV30 | AWSVVRGQEKLF
TRBJ1-2 | TRBV2 | ASSISLGYT
TRBJ2-5 | TRBV6-5 | ASSRAGEETQY
TRBJ1-4 | TRBV7-2 | ASSLSGTARAGEKLF
TRBJ1-5 | TRBV27 | ASSLQGAGQPQH
TRBJ2-3 | TRBV20-1 | SAALEDTQY
TRBJ2-2 | TRBV18 | ASSLDITGELF
TRBJ2-3 | TRBV27 | ASSLWTSTDTQY
TRBJ1-5 | TRBV28 | ASSFTPQRGQPQH
TRBJ1-1 | TRBV6-5 | ASTWTANTEAF
TRBJ1-1 | TRBV5-1 | ASSLGVNTEAF
TRBJ1-1 | TRBV6-5 | AITLDRGGAF
TRBJ1-6 | TRBV11-3 | ASSSGTGVNSPLH
TRBJ2-3 | TRBV7-2 | ASSSKAGRTDTQY
TRBJ1-2 | TRBV3-1/TRBV3-2 | ASKAGNYGYT
TRBJ2-5 | TRBV7-9 | ASSLGLGETQY
TRBJ2-3 | TRBV3-1/TRBV3-2 | ASSQDQGGLAGGKDTQY
TRBJ1-3 | TRBV18 | ASSPAGRNSGNTIY
TRBJ2-7 | TRBV18 | ASSPDRVASYEQY
TRBJ2-1 | TRBV28 | ASKSSSGSYNEQF
TRBJ1-4 | TRBV5-1 | ASSWGTGENEKLF
TRBJ2-6 | TRBV2 | ASSARLPGHSSGANVLT
TRBJ2-2 | TRBV28 | ASSSGQNTGELF
TRBJ1-5 | TRBV5-1 | ASSLVGGDGPQH
TRBJ2-6 | TRBV3-1/TRBV3-2 | ASSQDLTSGGAAGANVLT
TRBJ1-5 | TRBV27 | ASGAGNSNQPQH
TRBJ1-2 | TRBV5-6 | ASSLGPPSRQSYGYT
TRBJ2-6 | TRBV3-1/TRBV3-2 | ASSQPRGAGANVLT